This T cell receptor beta chain was recovered during a study of T cell repertoires in cytomegalovirus infection. Study summary: The public TCR beta signatures pointed to both CMV infection and matching HLA type. Findings and limits, study-wide: Of the TCR beta families, the public ones yielded a cumulative frequency that identified carriers of CMV plus the relevant HLA. It was HLA-C-restricted CMV-specific TCR beta clonotypes that dominated the response ex vivo.

This clonotype turned up a few times. Its antigen is not known. The V and J ends lost 0 bases and 6 bases, in that order; junction bases with no gene match: 3. CDR1 SGHDN and CDR2 FVKESK come from the germline V gene. The CDR3 runs 16 residues. Via MiXCR, TCRdb re-called the reads, giving one row per CDR3 protein. The data hold almost 500,000 distinct CDR3 sequences, with over 9% observed a single time. This TCR was sampled from a human donor in good health (CMV status not recorded). Some clones in this sample may be carry-over from other donors' samples. The sample taken for sequencing was PBMCs. The rearrangement uses TRBV14 and TRBJ2-2, with 11 bases fitting TRBD1. The CDR3 region has the DNA TGTGCCAGCAGCCAAGAAAGGACAGGGGGCCCCGGGGAGCTGTTTTTT. This encodes CASSQERTGGPGELFF.